The count of the clone carrying this T cell receptor beta chain is one. Its cognate antigen is unknown. CDR1 DFQATT and CDR2 SNEGSKA come from the germline V gene (reference sequence). The CDR3 sequence is 11 residues long. The germline V and J ends were trimmed by 5 bases and 11 bases, with 15 bases remaining between them. The source of the sample is a study of shared clonotypes between healthy human individuals. Study at large: The study drew on a couple of women and a few men aged 18 to 49 as donors.

Points from the study as a whole: Naive subsets usually exceeded memory subsets in estimated richness.

The authors distributed each subset's genomic DNA evenly over several immunoSEQ plates. Profiled with immunoSEQ multiplex PCR; TCRdb holds only in-frame clones, not every one. The sample lists fewer than 850,000 clones; roughly 70% were seen once. Both subsets, CD45RA+ naive and CD45RA-negative memory, were split from the CD4+ cells. Material: memory CD4+ T cells sorted from blood. The sample's subset: CD45RA-negative fraction. The rearrangement links TRBV20-1 to TRBJ2-5; maybe TRBD1 (6 bases). The receptor was isolated from a woman aged 25-40 years in good health. The CDR3 coding sequence is TGCAGTGCTTCAGGGGTTAAAGAGCAGTACTTC. Translation: CSASGVKEQYF.